This T cell receptor beta chain appears in the sequencing data of a study of Graves' ophthalmopathy and Graves' hyperthyroidism (dated by TCRdb to 2016 to 2019). About the investigation overall: A patient counted as having stable hyperthyroidism if there was no progression to ophthalmopathy within 18 months of follow-up. The study used signatures of the TCR beta repertoire to tell Graves' ophthalmopathy apart from Graves' hyperthyroidism and to predict which patients would progress to ophthalmopathy. In total, approximately 140 blood samples were TCR-sequenced: fewer than 50 ophthalmopathy, roughly 77 hyperthyroidism and some 17 hyperthyroidism-to-ophthalmopathy patients. To explore V-J signatures that distinguish ophthalmopathy from hyperthyroidism, a discovery set of about a hundred patients was enrolled, made up of some 41 with ophthalmopathy and around 60 with stable hyperthyroidism. For independent validation, a separate cohort was made up of approximately 19 hyperthyroidism patients plus 17 patients who later progressed from hyperthyroidism to ophthalmopathy. In roughly 6 hyperthyroidism patients, T-cell repertoires of thyroid tissue and blood were compared. After sampling, hyperthyroidism patients received methimazole starting at 30 mg daily, and ophthalmopathy patients received high-dose intravenous methylprednisolone. What the study reported, not specific to this receptor: Most expanded thyroid clonotypes with a frequency above 0.001 also appeared in blood, which suggests that blood repertoires may reflect the immune response in the thyroid. No statistical method was used to predetermine the sample size, and group allocation was not hidden from the investigators. In validation, the model predicted ophthalmopathy progression with about 71% sensitivity and 72.22% specificity; roughly eleven predicted patients were CT-confirmed with GO in a median of about 6.2 months. In cross-validation, the 13-signature model distinguished ophthalmopathy from stable hyperthyroidism with approximately 88% sensitivity and around 81% specificity, and in the test set the corresponding values were around 80% and 75%.

For repertoire sequencing, the TCR beta CDR3 regions were amplified from RNA transcripts. HTBI primers and the Qiagen OneStep RT-PCR kit were used in a first-round RT-PCR, which was followed by a second-round multiplex PCR, size selection and purification. The libraries underwent paired-end sequencing with 100 bp reads on an Illumina HiSeq2000. The original methods were these. Reads were processed with SOAPnuke, discarding reads with adapters, uncalled bases, mean Phred below 15, or no exact constant-primer or identifier match. High-quality paired reads were merged with COPE v1.2.5. Each unique nucleotide sequence was treated as a clonotype, and MiTCR v1.1 was used to align the clonotypes to the IMGT TRB V, D and J references. The analysis was limited to V-J combinations with a frequency above 0.0001, which together covered 99% to 99.2% of the repertoires. For each V-J combination, a TCR clonal expansion and chaos score was defined as F50 clonal expansion divided by the chaos observed in the TCRdist matrix. Welch's t-statistics and random forest were used to reduce the features to approximately 13 V-J combinations, which were then used as input to a naive Bayes classifier. Thyroid-blood repertoire similarity was quantified with the Morisita-Horn index. TCRdb itself trimmed the public reads at Q25 with fastp, ran MiXCR and retained productive beta chains. When rows share a CDR3 protein, they turn into one entry using the most common DNA and genes. TCRdb, not the original authors, processed these V and J calls. The sample table records around 1,200,000 distinct CDR3 sequences; roughly two fifths of these occur just once. Roughly 10% of the sample lies in the top ten.

Notes on this clonotype: Its antigen is still unknown. The sample holds no much larger clone one base away, and base qualities are not on file.

Hyperthyroidism patients were newly diagnosed, with disease duration under 2 months, and aged 18 to 65 years. Patients were excluded if they had other autoimmune diseases, uncontrolled infections, pregnancy or lactation. Clinical symptoms, serum thyroxine, TRAb, thyroid ultrasound and orbital computed tomography were used for diagnosis. Trizol reagent was used to extract the total RNA, and its quality was then checked on an Agilent 2100 Bioanalyzer. The sequence was collected from an adult man with Graves' hyperthyroidism. Material: peripheral blood or thyroid tissue (not recorded which).

Here is the DNA: TGTGCCAGCAGCGTAGGGGGACTAGCGGGAGGGCCGAAAAACGAGCAGTACTTC. It encodes CASSVGGLAGGPKNEQYF. Recombination joined TRBV9 with TRBJ2-7; 16 junctional bases match TRBD2. CDR1 and CDR2 (SGDLS, YYNGEE) derive from the germline V gene. The germline V and J ends show losses of 0 bases and 5 bases respectively, and no gene match explains 8 bases of the junction. The CDR3 covers 18 residues, taking in both the cysteine and the phenylalanine. The entry retains the CDR3 DNA only, 54 bases that are in frame from base 1.